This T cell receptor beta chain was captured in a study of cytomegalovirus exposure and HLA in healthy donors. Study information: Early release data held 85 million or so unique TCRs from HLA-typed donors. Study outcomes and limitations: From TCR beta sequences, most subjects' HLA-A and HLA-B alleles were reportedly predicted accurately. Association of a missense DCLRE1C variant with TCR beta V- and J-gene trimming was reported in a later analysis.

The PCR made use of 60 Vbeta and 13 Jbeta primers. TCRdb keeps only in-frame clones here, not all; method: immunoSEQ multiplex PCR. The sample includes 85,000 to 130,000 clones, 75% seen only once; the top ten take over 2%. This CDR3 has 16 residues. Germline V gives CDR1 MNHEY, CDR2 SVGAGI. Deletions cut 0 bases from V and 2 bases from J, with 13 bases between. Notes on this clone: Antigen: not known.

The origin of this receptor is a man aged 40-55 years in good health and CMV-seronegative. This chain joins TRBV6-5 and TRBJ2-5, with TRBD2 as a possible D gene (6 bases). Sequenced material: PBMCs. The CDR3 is CASSYSRLRGQETQYF. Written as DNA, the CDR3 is TGTGCCAGCAGTTACTCGAGATTGCGGGGTCAAGAGACCCAGTACTTC.